The sequence of this T cell receptor (beta chain) was determined in a study of blood T cells in healthy people across ages. Unmatched junction bases numbered 3, after V lost 3 bases and J lost 4 bases. The germline gives CDR1 MNHEY, CDR2 SMNVEV (reference sequence). The CDR3 is made up of 14 amino acids. Isolation of PBMCs gave at least 7 million cells per sample. Using a J-beta primer mix together with a sample-barcoded 5' primer, a second PCR was run for 7 to 11 cycles. A single record per CDR3 protein comes from TCRdb applying MiXCR to the 5' RACE reads. The sample includes over a million distinct CDR3 sequences, under 55% of them seen just once.

Sequenced: blood. The sequence was collected from a woman younger than 35 in good health. This chain joins TRBV27 and TRBJ2-1, with TRBD2 matching 7 bases. The CDR3 DNA follows: TGTGCCAGCAGTTTTCCGGGGGGATACAATGAGCAGTTCTTC. It encodes CASSFPGGYNEQFF.